The 13 T cell receptor beta chains below come from one sample, sequenced in a study of tumor-infiltrating lymphocytes in primary liver carcinoma (dated by TCRdb to about 2017). TRIzol reagent was used to extract blood RNA from unsorted whole blood, while the DNeasy Blood & Tissue kit provided the germline DNA. The run used an Illumina HiSeq 2500. Starting from around 520 ng total RNA, TCRbeta-specific cDNA was produced by reverse transcription with a constant-region primer and ProtoScript II reverse transcriptase. Three nested multiplex PCR rounds, following a slightly modified ARM-PCR procedure, were used to build the TCRbeta libraries. Each of the first two PCR rounds ran for around 10 cycles using multiplex TRBV1-TRBV30 forward primers together with a Cbeta reverse primer. TCRdb applied fastp at Q25 and MiXCR to the public reads, then kept only in-frame beta chains. When rows share a CDR3 protein, they turn into one entry using the most common DNA and genes. The sample data list about 180,000 distinct CDR3 sequences, and about 60% of these were observed just once. 65% to 80% of the sample goes to the ten largest clones.

Source material: peripheral blood. The receptors derive from a man aged 40-50 years with primary liver carcinoma and hepatitis B virus infection.

This chain joins TRBV29-1 and TRBJ1-4; 7 nucleotides agree with TRBD1. The ends lost 0 bases at V and 8 bases at J; junction bases unmatched: 6. CDR1 SQVTM and CDR2 ANQGSEA come from the germline V gene. The CDR3 is 14 residues long. CDR3 loop: CSVEDRGQGEKLFF. The CDR3 region has the DNA TGCAGCGTTGAAGATAGGGGGCAGGGAGAAAAACTGTTTTTT. Based on the CDR3 plus reference TRBV29-1 and TRBJ1-4, the full variable domain is SAVISQKPSRDICQRGTSLTIQCQVDSQVTMMFWYRQQPGQSLTLIATANQGSEATYESGFVIDKFPISRPNLTFSTLTVSNMSPEDSSIYLCSVEDRGQGEKLFFGSGTQLSVL.

On this clonotype itself: The CDR3 does not end in the conserved phenylalanine or tryptophan, so this is likely a read error. The chain recombines TRBV11-2 with TRBJ2-3; 10 nucleotides match TRBD2. Germline V gives CDR1 SGHAT, CDR2 FQNNGV. The CDR3 extends over 15 amino acids. CDR3 bases: TGTGCAAGCAGCTTCCGGCTAGCGGGAGTGGGTACGCAGTATCTT. This codes for CASSFRLAGVGTQYL.

Concerning this clonotype: Without the conserved terminal phenylalanine or tryptophan, this CDR3 likely stems from a read error. This chain connects TRBV11-2 to TRBJ2-7; D ambiguous. Germline V CDR1 and CDR2: SGHAT, FQNNGV. CDR3 length equals 14 residues. Between the trimmed V and J ends, which lost 2 bases and 2 bases, there was a span of 10 bases. The DNA for the CDR3 is TGTGCCAGCAGCTTAACCGATGGACCCTACGAGCAGTACACC. Translated, it gives CASSLTDGPYEQYT.

The J gene is TRBJ2-3, the V gene TRBV6-6; D remains ambiguous. The CDR3 contains 15 residues. Per germline, CDR1 MNHNY and CDR2 SVGAGI (reference sequence). V was pared by 0 bases and J by 2 bases, with 9 bases between. The CDR3 coding sequence is TGTGCCAGCAGTTACTCGAGGCCCTCCACAGATACGCAGTATTTT. It encodes CASSYSRPSTDTQYF.

This clonotype has ten or more counts. The CDR3 DNA sequence: TGTGCCAGCAGCTTGTCAGGGGAACACACCGGGGAGCTGTTTTTT. It translates to CASSLSGEHTGELFF. J is TRBJ2-2 and V is TRBV5-5, with a weak D call TRBD1 (6 bases). V was shortened by 1 base and J by 3 bases, with 10 bases between the two germline ends. Germline assignment: CDR1 SGHKS and CDR2 YYEKEE (reference sequence). The CDR3 is 15 amino acids.

To note about this clonotype: The junction departs from the called germline gene at one end, perhaps through a read error. The CDR3 DNA follows: TGTGCCAGCAGCTGGACGGAGATCCAGTACTTC. Translation gives CASSWTEIQYF. The V call is TRBV7-9, the J call TRBJ2-5, with no clear D. This CDR3 spans 11 amino acids. CDR1 is SEHNR, CDR2 FQNEAQ, per germline (reference sequence). Combining the CDR3 with reference TRBV7-9 and TRBJ2-5 gives the whole variable domain DTGVSQNPRHKITKRGQNVTFRCDPISEHNRLYWYRQTLGQGPEFLTYFQNEAQLEKSRLLSDRFSAERPKGSFSTLEIQRTEQGDSAMYLCASSWTEIQYFGPGTRLLVL.

This rearrangement joins TRBV29-1 to TRBJ2-7, with D perhaps TRBD2 (6 bases). V lost 0 bases and J 7 bases, leaving 19 bases between the germline ends. The germline V gene encodes CDR1 SQVTM and CDR2 ANQGSEA. The CDR3 spans 15 residues. The CDR3 DNA follows: TGCAGCGTTGAAGATCCGCGGGGCCCCTGGAGGGAGCAGTACTTC. It yields the protein CSVEDPRGPWREQYF.

In its sample, this clonotype was seen once. This chain links TRBV7-3 with TRBJ1-1; TRBD1 might be the D (6 bases). V lost 3 bases and J lost 5, with 10 bases in between. This CDR3 comprises 13 residues. From germline, CDR1 is SGHTA and CDR2 FQGTGA. CDR3 sequence (DNA): TGTGCCAGCAGCTTTGTACAGGGAACTGAAGCTTTCTTT. Translated, it gives CASSFVQGTEAFF.

On this clonotype: One end of the junction is discordant with germline, which a read error may explain. This chain links TRBV11-1 with TRBJ1-2, with unresolved D. CDR1 is SGHAT, CDR2 FQDESV, per germline (reference sequence). The CDR3 totals 14 residues. DNA of the CDR3: TGTGCCAGCAGTTCCCCCCGTGTCAACCATGGCTATACCTTC. This sequence encodes CASSSPRVNHGYTF.

This clonotype has only one observation. This sequence joins TRBV11-2 and TRBJ2-1; TRBD2 aligns across 7 bases. This CDR3 is 16 amino acids long. Germline V CDR1 and CDR2: SGHAT, FQNNGV. After removal of 3 bases from V and 10 bases from J, the junction contained 15 bases not matched to a gene. This chain's CDR3 is CASSLNIRLAMGEQFF. In DNA, the CDR3 is TGTGCCAGCAGCTTGAATATCCGACTAGCCATGGGAGAGCAGTTCTTC.

This clonotype was recorded a few times. The chain has TRBV4-1 and TRBJ2-1; 7 bases agree with TRBD2. The ends lost 0 bases at V and 8 bases at J; junction bases unmatched: 4. Germline-derived CDR1 and CDR2 are MGHRA and YSYEKL. The CDR3 consists of 14 residues. The DNA for the CDR3 is TGCGCCAGCAGCCAAGACACTAGCGAAGATGAGCAGTTCTTC. Its translation: CASSQDTSEDEQFF.

This clonotype came up many times. V usage is TRBV12-3 or TRBV12-4 and J usage is TRBJ2-5; D gene ambiguous. V was clipped by 5 bases and J by 5 bases, with 18 bases between them. The CDR3 is made up of 15 amino acids. The chain's CDR3 is CASSTRVLGWETQYF. DNA of the CDR3: TGTGCCAGCAGTACCCGGGTTTTGGGTTGGGAGACCCAGTACTTC.

This clonotype has at least ten counts. The chain couples TRBV11-2 to TRBJ2-1, with D uncertain. CDR3 length: 11 amino acids. V was cut by 2 bases and J by 6 bases, with 2 bases left in between. Germline assignment: CDR1 SGHAT and CDR2 FQNNGV. CDR3 nucleotide sequence: TGTGCCAGCAGCTTACTCAATGAGCAGTTCTTC. Protein sequence: CASSLLNEQFF.